This TCR beta chain stems from a study of T-cell memory formation after mild COVID-19. 5'RACE with constant-segment primers built TCRalpha and TCRbeta cDNA libraries with UMIs. TCRdb analysed the 5' RACE reads with MiXCR anew, one entry per CDR3 protein. Of 550,000 to 600,000 distinct CDR3 sequences in the sample, roughly 22% were seen once. About this clonotype itself: The antigen is unknown.

Findings and limits, study-wide: What remained unconfirmed was the SARS-CoV-2 specificity of second-wave clones peaking on day 37. Some SARS-CoV-2-responding clones were already detected in memory before infection. Those CD4+ clones that contracted were mainly in CM and EM (CD8+ ones in EMRA).

What was sequenced was PBMCs or a T cell subset sorted from them (not recorded which). This receptor was obtained from an adult woman who had mild COVID-19 (a few samples of this study predate the infection). Cell type and time point are not known.

The CDR3 sequence: CATSFPHHQGSNQPQHF. The CDR3 nucleotides read TGTGCCACCAGTTTTCCTCATCATCAGGGGAGCAATCAGCCCCAGCATTTT. The genes are TRBV24-1 and TRBJ1-5; maybe TRBD1 (6 bases). The V gene's germline CDR1 is KGHDR and CDR2 SFDVKD. The CDR3 spans 17 residues. Trimming removed 6 bases from V and 1 base from J, with 18 bases in between.